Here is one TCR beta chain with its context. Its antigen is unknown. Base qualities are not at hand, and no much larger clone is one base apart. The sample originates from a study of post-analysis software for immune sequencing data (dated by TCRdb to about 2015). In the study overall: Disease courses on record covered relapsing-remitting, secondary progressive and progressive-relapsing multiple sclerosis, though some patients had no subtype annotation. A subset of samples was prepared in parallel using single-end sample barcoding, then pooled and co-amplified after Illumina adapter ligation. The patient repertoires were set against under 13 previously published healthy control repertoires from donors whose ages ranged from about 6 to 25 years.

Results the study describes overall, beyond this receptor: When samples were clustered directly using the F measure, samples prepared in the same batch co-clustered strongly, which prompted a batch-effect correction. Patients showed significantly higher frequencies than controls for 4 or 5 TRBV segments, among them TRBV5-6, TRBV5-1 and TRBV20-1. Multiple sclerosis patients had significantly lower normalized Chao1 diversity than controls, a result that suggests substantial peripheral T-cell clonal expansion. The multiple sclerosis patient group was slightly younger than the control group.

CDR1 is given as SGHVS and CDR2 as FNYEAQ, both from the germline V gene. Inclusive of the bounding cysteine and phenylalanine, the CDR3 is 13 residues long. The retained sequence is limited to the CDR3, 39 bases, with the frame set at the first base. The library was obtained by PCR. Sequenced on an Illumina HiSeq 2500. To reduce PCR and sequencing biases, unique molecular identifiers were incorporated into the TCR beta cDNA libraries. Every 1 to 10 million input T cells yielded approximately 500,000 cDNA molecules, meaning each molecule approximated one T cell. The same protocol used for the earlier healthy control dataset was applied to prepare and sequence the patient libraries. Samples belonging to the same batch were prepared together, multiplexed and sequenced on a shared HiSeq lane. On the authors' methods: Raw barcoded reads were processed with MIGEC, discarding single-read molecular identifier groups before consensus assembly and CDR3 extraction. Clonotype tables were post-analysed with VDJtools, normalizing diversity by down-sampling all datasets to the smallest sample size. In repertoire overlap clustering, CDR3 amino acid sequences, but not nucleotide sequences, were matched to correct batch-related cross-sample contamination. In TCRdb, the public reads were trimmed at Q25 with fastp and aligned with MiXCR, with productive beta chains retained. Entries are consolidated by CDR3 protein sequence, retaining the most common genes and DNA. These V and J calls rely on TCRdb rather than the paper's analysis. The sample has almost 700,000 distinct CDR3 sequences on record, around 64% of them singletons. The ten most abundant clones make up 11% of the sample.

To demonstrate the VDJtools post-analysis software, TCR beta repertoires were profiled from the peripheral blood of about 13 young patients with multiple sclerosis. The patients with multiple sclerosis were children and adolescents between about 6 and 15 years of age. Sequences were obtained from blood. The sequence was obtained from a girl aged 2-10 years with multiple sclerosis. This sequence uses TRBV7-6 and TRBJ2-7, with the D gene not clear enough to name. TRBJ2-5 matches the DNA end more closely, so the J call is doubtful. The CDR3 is CASSRRWLETQYF. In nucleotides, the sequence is TGTGCCAGCAGCCGCCGCTGGTTAGAGACCCAGTACTTC.